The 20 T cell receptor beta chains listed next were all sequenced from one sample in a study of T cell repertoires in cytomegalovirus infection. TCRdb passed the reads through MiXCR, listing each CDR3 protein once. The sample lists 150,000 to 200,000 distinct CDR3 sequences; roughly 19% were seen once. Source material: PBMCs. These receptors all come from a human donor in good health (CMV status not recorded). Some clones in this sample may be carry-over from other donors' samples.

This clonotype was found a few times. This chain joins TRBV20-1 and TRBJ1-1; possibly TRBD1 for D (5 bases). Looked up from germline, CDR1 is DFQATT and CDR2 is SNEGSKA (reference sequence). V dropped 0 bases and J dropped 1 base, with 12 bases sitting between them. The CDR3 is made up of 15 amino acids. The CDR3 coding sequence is TGCAGTGCTAGAGATTTCGGGACCGAGAACACTGAAGCTTTCTTT. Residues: CSARDFGTENTEAFF.

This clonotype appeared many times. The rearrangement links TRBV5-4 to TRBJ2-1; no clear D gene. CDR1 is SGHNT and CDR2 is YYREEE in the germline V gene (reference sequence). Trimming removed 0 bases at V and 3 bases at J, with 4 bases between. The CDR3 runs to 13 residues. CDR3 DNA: TGTGCCAGCAGCTTGGCAGACTACAATGAGCAGTTCTTC. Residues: CASSLADYNEQFF.

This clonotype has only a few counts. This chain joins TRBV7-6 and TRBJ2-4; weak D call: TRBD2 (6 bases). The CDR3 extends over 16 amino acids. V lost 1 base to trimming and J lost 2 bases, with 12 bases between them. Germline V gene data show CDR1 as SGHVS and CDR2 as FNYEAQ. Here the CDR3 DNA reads TGTGCCAGCAGCTTAGGGTATGGGGGGTCCAAAAACATTCAGTACTTC. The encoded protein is CASSLGYGGSKNIQYF. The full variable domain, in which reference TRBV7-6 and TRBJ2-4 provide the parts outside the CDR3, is GAGVSQSPRYKVTKRGQDVALRCDPISGHVSLYWYRQALGQGPEFLTYFNYEAQQDKSGLPNDRFSAERPEGSISTLTIQRTEQRDSAMYRCASSLGYGGSKNIQYFGAGTRLSVL.

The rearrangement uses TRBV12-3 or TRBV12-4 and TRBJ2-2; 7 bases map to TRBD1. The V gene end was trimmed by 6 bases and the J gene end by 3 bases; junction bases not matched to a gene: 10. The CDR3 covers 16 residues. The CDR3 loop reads CASRPQDRHYTGELFF. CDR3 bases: TGTGCCAGCAGACCTCAGGACAGGCACTACACCGGGGAGCTGTTTTTT.

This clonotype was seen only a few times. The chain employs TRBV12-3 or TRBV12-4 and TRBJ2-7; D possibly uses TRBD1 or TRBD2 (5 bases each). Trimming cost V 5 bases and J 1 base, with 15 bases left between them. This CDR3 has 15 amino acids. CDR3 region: CASSLSRDGSYEQYF. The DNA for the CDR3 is TGTGCCAGCAGTCTATCGAGGGACGGTTCCTACGAGCAGTACTTC.

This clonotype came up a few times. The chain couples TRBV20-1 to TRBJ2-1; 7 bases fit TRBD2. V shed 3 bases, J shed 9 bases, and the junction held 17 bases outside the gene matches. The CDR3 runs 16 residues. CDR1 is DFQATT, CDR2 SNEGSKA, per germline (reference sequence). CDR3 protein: CSARPLDLADKGEQFF. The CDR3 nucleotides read TGCAGTGCTAGGCCCCTTGATCTAGCGGATAAGGGTGAGCAGTTCTTC.

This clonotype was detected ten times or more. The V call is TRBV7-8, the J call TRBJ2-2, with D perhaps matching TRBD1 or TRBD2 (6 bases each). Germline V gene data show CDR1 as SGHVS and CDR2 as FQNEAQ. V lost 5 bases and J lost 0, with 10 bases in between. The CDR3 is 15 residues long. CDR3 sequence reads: CASSAGHSNTGELFF. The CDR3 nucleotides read TGTGCCAGCAGCGCGGGACATTCGAACACCGGGGAGCTGTTTTTT.

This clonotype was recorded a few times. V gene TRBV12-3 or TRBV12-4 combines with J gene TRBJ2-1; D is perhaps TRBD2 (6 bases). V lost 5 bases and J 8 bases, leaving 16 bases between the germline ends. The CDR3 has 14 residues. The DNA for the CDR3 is TGTGCCAGCAGTGGCAGACTAGTAGAGCATGAGCAGTTCTTC. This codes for CASSGRLVEHEQFF.

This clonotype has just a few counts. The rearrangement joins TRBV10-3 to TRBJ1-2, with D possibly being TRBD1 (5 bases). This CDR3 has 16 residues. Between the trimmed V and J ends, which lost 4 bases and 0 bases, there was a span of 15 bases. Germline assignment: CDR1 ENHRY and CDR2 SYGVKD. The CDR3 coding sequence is TGTGCCATCAGTGCAAGGGGAACGGGTACTAACTATGGCTACACCTTC. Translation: CAISARGTGTNYGYTF.

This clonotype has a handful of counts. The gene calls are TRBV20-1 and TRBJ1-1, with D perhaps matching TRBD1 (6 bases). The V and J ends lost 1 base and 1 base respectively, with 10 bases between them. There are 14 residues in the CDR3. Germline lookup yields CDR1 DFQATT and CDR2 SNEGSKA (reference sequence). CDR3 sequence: CSARVKGENTEAFF. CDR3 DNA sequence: TGCAGTGCTAGAGTTAAGGGGGAGAACACTGAAGCTTTCTTT.

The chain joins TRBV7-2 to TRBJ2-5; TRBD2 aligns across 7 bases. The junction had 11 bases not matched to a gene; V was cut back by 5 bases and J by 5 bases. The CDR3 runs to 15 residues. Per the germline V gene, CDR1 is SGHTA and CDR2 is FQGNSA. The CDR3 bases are TGTGCCAGCAGCCCACTTGACATCGGGAGGGAGACCCAGTACTTC. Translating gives CASSPLDIGRETQYF.

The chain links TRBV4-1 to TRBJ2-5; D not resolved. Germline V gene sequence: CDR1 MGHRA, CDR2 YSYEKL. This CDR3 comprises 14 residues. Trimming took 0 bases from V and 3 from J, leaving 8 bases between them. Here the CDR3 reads CASSQDPREETQYF. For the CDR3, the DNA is TGCGCCAGCAGCCAAGATCCTCGTGAAGAGACCCAGTACTTC.

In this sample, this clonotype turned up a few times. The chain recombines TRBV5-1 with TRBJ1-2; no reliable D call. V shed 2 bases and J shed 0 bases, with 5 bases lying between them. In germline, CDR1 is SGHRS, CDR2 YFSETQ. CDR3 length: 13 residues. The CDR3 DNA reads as TGCGCCAGCAGCTTAGAGACTAACTATGGCTACACCTTC. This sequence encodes CASSLETNYGYTF.

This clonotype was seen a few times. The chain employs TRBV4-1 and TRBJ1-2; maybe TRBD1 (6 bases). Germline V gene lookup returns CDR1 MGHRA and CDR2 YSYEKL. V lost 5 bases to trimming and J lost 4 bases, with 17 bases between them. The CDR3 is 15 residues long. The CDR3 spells CASSSHLRGAYGYTF. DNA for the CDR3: TGCGCCAGCAGCTCTCATTTACGGGGGGCCTATGGCTACACCTTC.

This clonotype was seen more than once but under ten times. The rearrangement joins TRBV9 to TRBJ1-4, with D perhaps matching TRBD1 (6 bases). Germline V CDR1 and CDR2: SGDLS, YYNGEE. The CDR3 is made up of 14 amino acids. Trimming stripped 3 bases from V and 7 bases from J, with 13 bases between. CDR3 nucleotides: TGTGCCAGCAGCGGGGGGGGGCCGGCTGAAAAACTGTTTTTT. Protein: CASSGGGPAEKLFF. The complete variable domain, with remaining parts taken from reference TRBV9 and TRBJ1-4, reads DSGVTQTPKHLITATGQRVTLRCSPRSGDLSVYWYQQSLDQGLQFLIQYYNGEERAKGNILERFSAQQFPDLHSELNLSSLELGDSALYFCASSGGGPAEKLFFGSGTQLSVL.

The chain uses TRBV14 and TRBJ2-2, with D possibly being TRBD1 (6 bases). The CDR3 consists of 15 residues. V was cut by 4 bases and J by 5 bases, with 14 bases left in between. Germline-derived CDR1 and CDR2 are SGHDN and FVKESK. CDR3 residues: CASSLQGVGTGELFF. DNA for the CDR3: TGTGCCAGCAGCCTACAGGGAGTTGGGACCGGGGAGCTGTTTTTT.

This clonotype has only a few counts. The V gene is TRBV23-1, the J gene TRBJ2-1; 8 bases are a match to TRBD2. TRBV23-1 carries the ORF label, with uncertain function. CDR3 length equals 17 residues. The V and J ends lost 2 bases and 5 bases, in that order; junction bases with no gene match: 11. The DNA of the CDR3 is TGCGCCAGCAGTCAAAAGGGGTCGCTAGCGGGTAACAATGAGCAGTTCTTC. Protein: CASSQKGSLAGNNEQFF.

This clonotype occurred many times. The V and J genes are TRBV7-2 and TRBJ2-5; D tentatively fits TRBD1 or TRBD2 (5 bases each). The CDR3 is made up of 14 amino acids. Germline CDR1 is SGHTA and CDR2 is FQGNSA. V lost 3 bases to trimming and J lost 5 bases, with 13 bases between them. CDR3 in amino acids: CASSFPGRSETQYF. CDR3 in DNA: TGTGCCAGCAGCTTTCCGGGACGCTCGGAGACCCAGTACTTC.

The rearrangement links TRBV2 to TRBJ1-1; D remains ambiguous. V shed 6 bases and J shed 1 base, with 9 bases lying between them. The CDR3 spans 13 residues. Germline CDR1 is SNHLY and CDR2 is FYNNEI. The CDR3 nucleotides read TGTGCCAGCAGGGTTATAACGAACACTGAAGCTTTCTTT. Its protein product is CASRVITNTEAFF.

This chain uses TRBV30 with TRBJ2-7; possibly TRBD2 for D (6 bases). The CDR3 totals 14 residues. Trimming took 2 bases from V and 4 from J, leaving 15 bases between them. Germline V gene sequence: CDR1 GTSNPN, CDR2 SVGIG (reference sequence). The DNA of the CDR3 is TGTGCCTGGAGTAGGGACTGGACGACTTACGAGCAGTACTTC. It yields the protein CAWSRDWTTYEQYF.